This T cell receptor beta chain was obtained from a study of T cells in Graves' hyperthyroidism and ophthalmopathy. Study-wide findings and caveats: In simple terms, a model built on 13 V-J features told ophthalmopathy apart from stable hyperthyroidism.

Trimming removed 2 bases from V and 3 bases from J; junction bases left unmatched: 13. The CDR3 runs 18 residues. Germline V gene data show CDR1 as SNHLY and CDR2 as FYNNEI. This clonotype has at least ten counts. Antigen specificity is unknown. RNA transcripts served as the template for amplifying TCR beta CDR3 regions. The primer set for the first-round RT-PCR of the TCR CDR3 was HTBI. TCRdb reprocessed the multiplex PCR reads with MiXCR, giving one entry per CDR3 protein. In the table there are around 500,000 distinct CDR3 sequences, 15% to 20% of which are singletons. The clonotype was recovered from a woman aged 25 to 39 with Graves' ophthalmopathy. The sequencing sample was made of blood. The chain recombines TRBV2 with TRBJ2-7, with TRBD2 matching over 10 bases. CDR3 in amino acids: CASSEPSLAGVGGYEQYF. The CDR3 DNA reads TGTGCCAGCAGTGAACCAAGCCTAGCGGGAGTGGGGGGCTACGAGCAGTACTTC.